This entry describes one TCR beta chain. Original processing notes: Nucleated cell number was recorded as an estimate derived from reference gene primer amplification. Assay used: immunoSEQ multiplex PCR; TCRdb lists only in-frame clones, some missing. V and J calls and clone size are those listed in that table; D and trimming were worked out from the DNA. The sample yields 35,000 to 40,000 clones, 85% seen once. The data stem from a study of blood T cell repertoires in COVID-19. Study overall: COVID-19 samples, acute and convalescent, were from the United States, Italy and Spain. Sample material is recorded as cDNA or gDNA derived from T cells, B-cell-depleted T cells, or PBMCs.

From germline, CDR1 is SGDLS and CDR2 YYNGEE. The CDR3 is made up of 14 amino acids. The germline V and J ends were trimmed by 3 bases and 0 bases, with 6 bases remaining between them. This TCR derives from a man aged 50-60 years with active COVID-19. This rearrangement joins TRBV9 to TRBJ2-2; D not resolved. Sequenced material: peripheral blood. In DNA, the CDR3 is TGTGCCAGCAGCGCCGGGTCGAACACCGGGGAGCTGTTTTTT. Translation gives CASSAGSNTGELFF.